The clone carrying this T cell receptor (beta chain) was observed a handful of times. What it binds is not known. Splitting of each subset's genomic DNA was done evenly across several immunoSEQ plates. 200 to 250 ng DNA, tens of thousands of T cell genomes, went into each sorted-subset replicate PCR. Produced via immunoSEQ multiplex PCR; TCRdb's table is partial and in-frame only. The sample shows around 600,000 clones, more than 95% of them seen only once. This entry is derived from a study of shared clonotypes between healthy human individuals. Germline CDR1 reads SNHLY; CDR2 reads FYNNEI. Trimming shortened V by 5 bases and J by 5 bases, and 24 bases separated the two germline ends. The CDR3 spans 17 residues. Only Caucasian adults living in Nashville, Tennessee made up the donor group. Study-wide findings and caveats: Some clonotypes were shared by all four sorted-subset donors, while others were not shared. The non-shared ones had lower generation probabilities than the shared ones.

This chain connects TRBV2 to TRBJ1-2; tentative D call: TRBD1 (5 bases). The source is a woman aged 30 to 39 in good health. The sequenced sample consisted of naive CD4+ T cells sorted from blood. The subset was: CD45RA+ positively selected. This chain's CDR3 is CASSQYYRDLTGYGYTF. The CDR3 DNA follows: TGTGCCAGCAGTCAATACTACCGGGACTTAACAGGATATGGCTACACCTTC.